This T cell receptor beta chain emerged from a study of shared clonotypes between healthy human individuals. Data came from immunoSEQ multiplex PCR; TCRdb stores just in-frame clones and leaves some out. The sample records roughly 2.6 million clones, more than 80% being singletons. The sequenced sample was naive CD4+ T cells sorted from blood. As to subset: CD45RA+ positively selected. This clonotype was obtained from a young man in good health.

The DNA for the CDR3 is TGCGCCAGCAGCCAAATGGCGCCCACTAGCGGGGGCACAGATACGCAGTATTTT. Translated: CASSQMAPTSGGTDTQYF. The chain uses TRBV4-1 and TRBJ2-3, with 10 bases identical to TRBD2. Trimming at V came to 2 bases and at J to 1 base, leaving 9 bases not matched to a gene. Germline CDR1 MGHRA, CDR2 YSYEKL. This CDR3 is built from 18 residues.